This TCR beta chain was sequenced during a study of breast tumors, draining lymph nodes, adjacent tissues. The CDR3 has 13 residues. V was trimmed by 4 bases and J by 1 base, leaving 8 bases between them. From germline, CDR1 is SGHKS and CDR2 YYEKEE (reference sequence). Breast cancer patients provided tissue from their axillary draining lymph nodes. To note about this clonotype: One base away lies a much larger clone, so this may be a sequencing read error. The final CDR3 position lacks the conserved phenylalanine or tryptophan, pointing to a likely read error.

TCRdb re-derived calls from the multiplex PCR reads in MiXCR, one entry per CDR3 protein. The sample shows 180,000 or so distinct CDR3 sequences, around 33% of them seen only once. The chain employs TRBV5-5 and TRBJ1-2; no reliable D call. Sequenced: axillary lymph node tissue. The receptor comes from a female donor with breast cancer. Some clones in this sample may be carry-over from other donors' samples. CDR3 in DNA: TGTGCCAGCAGCCCTACAGATAACTATGGCTACACCTCC. Its protein is CASSPTDNYGYTS.